Given below is one TCR beta chain in context. Antigen specificity is unknown. The CDR3 has 15 residues. CDR1 is MNHEY and CDR2 is SMNVEV in the germline V gene (reference sequence). V dropped 4 bases and J dropped 6 bases, with 15 bases sitting between them. Sequencing used immunoSEQ multiplex PCR; TCRdb keeps in-frame clones, though not all of them. The repertoire holds about 190,000 clones, with more than 80% as singletons. This sample stems from a study of T cell responses to AZD1222 COVID-19 vaccine. Findings and caveats of the study: Spike was spanned by vaccine-associated CD4 TCRs, with dominance at 160-218 and 743-854.

This receptor was identified in an adult who received the MenACWY meningococcal vaccine as a control. The gene calls are TRBV27 and TRBJ1-4, with a possible D match to TRBD1 (6 bases). Source: peripheral blood, taken 28 days after the second dose of the MenACWY control vaccine. Here the CDR3 DNA reads TGTGCCAGCAGTTCCCCCGGGACATTAGATGAAAAACTGTTTTTT. Translating gives CASSSPGTLDEKLFF.